Listed below are T cell receptor beta chains from one sample, sequenced in a study of shared clonotypes between healthy human individuals. The assay was immunoSEQ multiplex PCR, and TCRdb's table has in-frame clones only and misses some. This sample has about 1.9 million clones, with 93% found just once. The specimen sequenced was naive CD8+ T cells from PBMCs. These receptors were obtained from a man aged 18 to 29 in good health. Some clones in this sample may be carry-over from other donors' samples. The CDR3 runs from the conserved cysteine through the conserved F or W.

>TRBJ2-7|TRBV10-2
CASSEGGFYEQYF
>TRBJ1-1|TRBV2
CASNLNTEAFF
>TRBJ2-1|TRBV4-3
CASSQDRGVYNEQFF
>TRBJ2-7|TRBV28
CASSGTGGGRYEQYF
>TRBJ2-6|TRBV10-3
CAITGRPEPSGANVLTF
>TRBJ1-4|TRBV10-1
CASSERGLNEKLFF
>TRBJ1-1|TRBV19
CASSWGEAYEAFF
>TRBJ2-5|TRBV10-3
CATSPLRVQETQYF
>TRBJ2-5|TRBV7-9
CASSLVGHQETQYF
>TRBJ1-1|TRBV5-4
CASSFTGGWDTEAFF
>TRBJ2-7|TRBV7-9
CASSSRGQGAGEQYF
>TRBJ2-5|TRBV27
CASTPRFRGGETQYF
>TRBJ2-7|TRBV9
CASSPGTGTYEQYF
>TRBJ2-3|TRBV11-3
CASSFIYGTQYF
>TRBJ2-1|TRBV7-9
CASSSAGLATFNEQFF
>TRBJ1-2|TRBV9
CASSVEGGPNYGYTF
>TRBJ1-1|TRBV7-9
CASSPHQGVRNTEAFF
>TRBJ2-7|TRBV11-2
CASSFGQVYEQYF
>TRBJ1-3|TRBV15
CATSRDRNSGNTIYF
>TRBJ2-1|TRBV29-1
CSVLHGGYLYNEQFF
>TRBJ2-1|TRBV7-9
CASSLAGGGQFF
>TRBJ1-1|TRBV11-2
CASSLGGLGAFF
>TRBJ2-1|TRBV9
CASSAEKREDEQFF
>TRBJ2-1|TRBV10-1
CASSDRTNYNEQFF
>TRBJ2-1|TRBV4-2
CASSQETPYNEQFF
>TRBJ2-7|TRBV4-1
CASSQRQSYEQYF
>TRBJ2-3|TRBV4-2
CASSQDSREADTQYF
>TRBJ2-7|TRBV28
CASGARLATYEQYF
>TRBJ2-1|TRBV28
CASSLMYGGNEQFF
>TRBJ1-2|TRBV7-9
CASSPGAQAYGYTF
>TRBJ1-1|TRBV27
CASGPVGITEAFF
>TRBJ1-5|TRBV14
CASSQDGLRGGLEQPQHF
>TRBJ2-2|TRBV5-4
CASSLGDRSNTGELFF
>TRBJ2-2|TRBV14
CASSQWGSPWGGELFF
>TRBJ2-7|TRBV27
CASSPGQLAYEQYF
>TRBJ2-3|TRBV16
CASSQSRYTPGGDTQYF
>TRBJ2-7|TRBV28
CASSLWTSGQGYEQYF
>TRBJ2-1|TRBV7-2
CASSLARLDGHNEQFF
>TRBJ2-7|TRBV7-9
CASSLSRFSNEQYF
>TRBJ2-7|TRBV30
CAGEGAVTYEQYF
>TRBJ2-4|TRBV7-2
CASSWGTSKINIQYF
>TRBJ2-7|TRBV27
CASSWAGGPEQYF
>TRBJ2-2|TRBV9
CASSAWGVAGNTGELFF
>TRBJ2-3|TRBV5-1
CASSPMTGGFFADTQYF
>TRBJ1-1|TRBV5-6
CASRIRGTTEAFF
>TRBJ2-1|TRBV4-3
CASSPAPGQTSYNEQFF
>TRBJ1-4|TRBV7-2
CASSSSTRDLNEKLFF
>TRBJ2-7|TRBV7-9
CAIRWLGEQYF
>TRBJ2-7|TRBV10-1
CASSESVSGHEQYF
>TRBJ2-1|TRBV30
CAWSTGLGPEQFF
>TRBJ1-1|TRBV27
CASSLVWDSLLLNTEAFF
>TRBJ1-1|TRBV7-9
CASSLAGAMNTEAFF
>TRBJ2-3|TRBV6-5
CASSYSISYTDTQYF
>TRBJ1-2|TRBV6-5
CASSGGRGARIRYTF
>TRBJ2-3|TRBV15
CATSIDRGPDTQYF
>TRBJ1-1|TRBV2
CASSVGRDSGGTEAFF
>TRBJ2-3|TRBV6-5
CASSYGHSTDTQYF
>TRBJ1-1|TRBV28
CASSFGGGYSEAFF
>TRBJ2-7|TRBV5-8
CAGVSPEAYEQYF